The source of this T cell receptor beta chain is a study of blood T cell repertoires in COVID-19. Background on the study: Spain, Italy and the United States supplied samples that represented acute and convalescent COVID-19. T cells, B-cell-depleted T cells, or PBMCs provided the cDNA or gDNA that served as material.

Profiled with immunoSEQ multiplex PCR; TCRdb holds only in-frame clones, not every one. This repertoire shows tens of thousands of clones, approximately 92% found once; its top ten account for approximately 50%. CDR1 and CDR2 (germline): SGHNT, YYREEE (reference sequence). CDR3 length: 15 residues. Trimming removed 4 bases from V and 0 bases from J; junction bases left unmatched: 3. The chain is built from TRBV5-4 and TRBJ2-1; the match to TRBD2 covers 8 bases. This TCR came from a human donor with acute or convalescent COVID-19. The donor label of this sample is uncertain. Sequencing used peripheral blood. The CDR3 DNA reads TGTGCCAGCAGCCCCGGACTAGCCTCCTACAATGAGCAGTTCTTC. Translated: CASSPGLASYNEQFF.